This T cell receptor beta chain was identified during a study of cytotoxic CD8 clonotypes in ibrutinib-treated CLL. At the level of the study: A median 12 months of treatment, range 6 to 36, preceded the collection of response samples. Study findings and constraints: Upon ibrutinib response clonality rose, and upon progression it fell back toward baseline.

As concerns this clone: The antigen remains undetermined.

Library input was about 2 micrograms of DNA from cryopreserved PBMCs. Depth targeted 1 in 200,000 to 1 in 1 million T cells, averaging approximately 10x coverage per clonotype. Sequencing used immunoSEQ multiplex PCR; TCRdb keeps in-frame clones, though not all of them. The sample lists fewer than 400,000 clones; roughly two thirds were seen once. CDR3 length: 13 amino acids. Germline V gene lookup returns CDR1 MDHEN and CDR2 SYDVKM. The V gene lost 7 bases and the J gene lost 6 bases, with 13 bases spanning the gap. The chain is built from TRBV28 and TRBJ1-5; D gene ambiguous. The specimen was PBMCs, collected after 36 months of ibrutinib treatment. This TCR was recovered from a human donor with chronic lymphocytic leukemia. The CDR3 sequence is CASISPLGQPQHF. Here the CDR3 DNA reads TGTGCCAGCATCTCCCCACTTGGTCAGCCCCAGCATTTT.